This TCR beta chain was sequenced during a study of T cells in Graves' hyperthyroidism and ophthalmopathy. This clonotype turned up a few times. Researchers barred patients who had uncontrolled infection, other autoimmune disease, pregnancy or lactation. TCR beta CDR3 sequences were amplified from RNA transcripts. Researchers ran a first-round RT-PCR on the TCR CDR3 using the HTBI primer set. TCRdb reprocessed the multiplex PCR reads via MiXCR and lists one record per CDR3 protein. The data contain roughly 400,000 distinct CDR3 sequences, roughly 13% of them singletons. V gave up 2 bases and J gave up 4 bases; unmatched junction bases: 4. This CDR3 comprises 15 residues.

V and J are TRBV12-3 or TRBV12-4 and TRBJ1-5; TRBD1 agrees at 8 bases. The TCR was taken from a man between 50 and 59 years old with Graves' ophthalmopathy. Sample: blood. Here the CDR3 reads CASSLLTGGNQPQHF. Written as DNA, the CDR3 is TGTGCCAGCAGTTTACTCACAGGGGGTAATCAGCCCCAGCATTTT.